The 9 T cell receptor beta chains reported below all come from one sample, sequenced in a study of blood T cell repertoires in COVID-19. Only in-frame clones appear in the TCRdb table, and some are missing; sequencing was by immunoSEQ multiplex PCR. The table has about 380,000 clones, roughly 89% seen once. Sample: peripheral blood. The source of these receptors is a man aged 18 to 29 with active or convalescent COVID-19.

The V gene is TRBV6-2 or TRBV6-3, the J gene TRBJ1-4; D perhaps matches TRBD1 (6 bases). V was pared by 1 base and J by 6 bases, with 15 bases between. The CDR3 is 16 amino acids. Germline values: CDR1 MNHEY, CDR2 SVGEGT. The CDR3 loop reads CASSYFQGRGDEKLFF. In DNA form, the CDR3 reads TGTGCCAGCAGTTACTTTCAGGGGAGGGGTGATGAAAAACTGTTTTTT.

V usage is TRBV7-6 and J usage is TRBJ2-5, with 8 bases aligning to TRBD2. Germline V gives CDR1 SGHVS, CDR2 FNYEAQ. The J segment lost 1 base and the V segment lost 2 bases, leaving 3 bases of the junction unmatched. This CDR3 is 15 amino acids long. The CDR3 DNA reads TGTGCCAGCAGCTTAAGGCGGGGGGTCCAAGAGACCCAGTACTTC. Amino acids: CASSLRRGVQETQYF.

This clone appeared once. The chain uses TRBV7-2 and TRBJ1-5, with no clear D. The CDR3 consists of 17 residues. Germline CDR1 SGHTA, CDR2 FQGNSA. Trimming stripped 4 bases from V and 3 bases from J, with 19 bases between. The CDR3 DNA follows: TGTGCCAGCAGCTCCCCTACCCTCGAGGGCCTCAATCAGCCCCAGCATTTT. It encodes CASSSPTLEGLNQPQHF.

This clone was counted a single time. J is TRBJ1-2 and V is TRBV28, with D perhaps TRBD1 (6 bases). V lost 7 bases to trimming and J lost 3 bases, with 18 bases between them. The CDR3 totals 15 residues. Germline CDR1 reads MDHEN; CDR2 reads SYDVKM. CDR3 sequence reads: CASNPGDTDYYGYTF. For the CDR3, the DNA is TGTGCCAGCAACCCCGGGGACACGGACTACTATGGCTACACCTTC.

The chain uses TRBV7-3 and TRBJ2-1; D is perhaps TRBD2 (6 bases). This CDR3 region has 15 residues. Germline V lookup: CDR1 SGHTA, CDR2 FQGTGA. V was shortened by 1 base and J by 9 bases, with 16 bases between the two germline ends. CDR3 DNA: TGTGCCAGCAGCTTAAGGCGGGACCCGCTGCGTGAGCAGTTCTTC. Its translation is CASSLRRDPLREQFF.

J is TRBJ2-7 and V is TRBV11-2, with 10 bases that match TRBD1. Germline V gene data show CDR1 as SGHAT and CDR2 as FQNNGV. V lost 7 bases, J lost 6 bases, and 15 bases stayed unmatched. The CDR3 totals 16 residues. Written as DNA, the CDR3 is TGTGCCAGCACCCTTAGTGAAGGGACAGGGGTTACCGAGCAGTACTTC. It translates to CASTLSEGTGVTEQYF.

The V gene is TRBV6-5, the J gene TRBJ2-7; a possible D gene is TRBD2 (5 bases). Germline CDR1 MNHEY, CDR2 SVGAGI. V lost 0 bases to trimming and J lost 5 bases, with 14 bases between them. CDR3 length: 15 residues. The CDR3 region has the DNA TGTGCCAGCAGTTACTCCCTACTAGGGAGTAACGAGCAGTACTTC. Translated, it gives CASSYSLLGSNEQYF.

V gene TRBV27 combines with J gene TRBJ2-7; TRBD1 agrees at 9 bases. J gave up 2 bases and V 4 bases, and 3 bases lay outside the gene matches. The CDR3 loop spans 14 amino acids. Germline lookup yields CDR1 MNHEY and CDR2 SMNVEV (reference sequence). The CDR3: CASSYGTGTYEQYF. CDR3 sequence (DNA): TGTGCCAGCAGTTATGGGACAGGGACCTACGAGCAGTACTTC.

The rearrangement uses TRBV2 and TRBJ1-1; D gene uncertain. The germline V and J ends were trimmed by 3 bases and 0 bases, with 5 bases remaining between them. CDR3 length equals 13 residues. Germline V gene sequence: CDR1 SNHLY, CDR2 FYNNEI. The CDR3 DNA reads TGTGCCAGCAGTGACGGAGTGAACACTGAAGCTTTCTTT. This encodes CASSDGVNTEAFF. Complete variable domain (other parts from reference TRBV2 and TRBJ1-1): EPEVTQTPSHQVTQMGQEVILRCVPISNHLYFYWYRQILGQKVEFLVSFYNNEISEKSEIFDDQFSVERPDGSNFTLKIRSTKLEDSAMYFCASSDGVNTEAFFGQGTRLTVV.